This T cell receptor (beta chain) was obtained from a study of T-cell memory formation after mild COVID-19. TCRdb used MiXCR to reprocess the 5' RACE reads, holding one entry per CDR3 protein. The sample has some 120,000 distinct CDR3 sequences, around 6.3% seen once. This CDR3 has 15 amino acids. The V and J ends lost 6 bases and 5 bases respectively, with 16 bases between them. Sequences were obtained from PBMCs or a T cell subset sorted from them (not recorded which). The chain is built from TRBV12-3 or TRBV12-4 and TRBJ1-4, with unresolved D. The clonotype originates from an adult woman who had mild COVID-19 (a few samples of this study predate the infection). Cell type and time point are not known. This CDR3 reads CASSPAGRANEKLFF. Here the CDR3 DNA reads TGTGCCAGCAGCCCTGCGGGCAGAGCGAATGAAAAACTGTTTTTT.